This T cell receptor beta chain was recorded in a study of cytomegalovirus exposure and HLA in healthy donors. PCR used 60 Vbeta primers and 13 Jbeta primers. Sequencing used immunoSEQ multiplex PCR; TCRdb keeps in-frame clones, though not all of them. In the table there are roughly 200,000 clones, around 75% of which are singletons. V was shortened by 2 bases and J by 2 bases, with 15 bases between the two germline ends. The CDR3 runs 16 residues. CDR1 and CDR2 (germline): SNHLY, FYNNEI. The sequencing sample was made of PBMCs. This chain uses TRBV2 with TRBJ1-1, with a possible D match to TRBD1 (6 bases). The source is a woman in her twenties or thirties in good health and CMV-seronegative. The CDR3 sequence: CASSELGRGGNTEAFF. The CDR3 DNA sequence: TGTGCCAGCAGTGAATTGGGCAGGGGTGGAAACACTGAAGCTTTCTTT.